Detailed here is one T cell receptor beta chain. The antigen is undetermined. The CDR3 is 13 residues long. Trimming shortened V by 2 bases and J by 4 bases, and 7 bases separated the two germline ends. Germline CDR1 reads SGHRS; CDR2 reads YFSETQ. These data belong to a study of OX40 agonist ivuxolimab in advanced cancers. About the research overall: Therapy given before enrollment (anti-PD-1, anti-PD-L1 or anti-CTLA-4) was allowed, and 35% to 45% had some.

This table comes from immunoSEQ multiplex PCR, and its TCRdb copy is limited to in-frame clones, with some not included. The sample includes tens of thousands of clones, roughly 80% of them seen just once. Study-wide findings and caveats: Among the lowest levels of clonal expansion were found in partial responders at 0.1-3.0 mg/kg. Averaging showed that CD8+ T cells had more expanded clones than CD4+ did.

V is TRBV5-1 and J is TRBJ2-1, with D unresolved. The sequence came from an adult with an advanced solid tumor such as melanoma, head and neck, liver or kidney cancer. The sample in question was CD4+ or CD8+ T cells sorted from blood, obtained in a trial of the OX40 agonist ivuxolimab. DNA of the CDR3: TGCGCCAGCAGCTTCTTGGGTTACAATGAGCAGTTCTTC. It codes for CASSFLGYNEQFF.